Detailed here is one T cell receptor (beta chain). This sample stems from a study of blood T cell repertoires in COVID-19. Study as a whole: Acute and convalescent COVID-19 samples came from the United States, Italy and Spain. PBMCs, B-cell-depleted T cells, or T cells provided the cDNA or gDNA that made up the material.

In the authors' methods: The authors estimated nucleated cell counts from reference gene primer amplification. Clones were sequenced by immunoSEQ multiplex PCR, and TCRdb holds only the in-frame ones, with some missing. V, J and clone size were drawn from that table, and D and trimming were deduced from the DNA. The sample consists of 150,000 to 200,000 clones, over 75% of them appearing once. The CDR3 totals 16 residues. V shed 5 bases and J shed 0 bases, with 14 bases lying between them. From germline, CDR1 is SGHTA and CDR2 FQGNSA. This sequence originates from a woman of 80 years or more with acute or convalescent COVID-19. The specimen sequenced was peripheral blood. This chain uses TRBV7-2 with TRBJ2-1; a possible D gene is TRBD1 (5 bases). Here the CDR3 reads CASSPGRQSSYNEQFF. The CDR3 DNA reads TGTGCCAGCAGCCCCGGGCGACAGAGCTCCTACAATGAGCAGTTCTTC. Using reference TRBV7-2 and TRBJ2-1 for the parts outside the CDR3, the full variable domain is GAGVSQSPSNKVTEKGKDVELRCDPISGHTALYWYRQSLGQGLEFLIYFQGNSAPDKSGLPSDRFSAERTGGSVSTLTIQRTQQEDSAVYLCASSPGRQSSYNEQFFGPGTRLTVL.